This T cell receptor (beta chain) was profiled in a study of shared clonotypes between healthy human individuals. Turning to this clone: Its antigen is unknown. Other DNA sequences in the sample encode the same CDR3.

V was clipped by 3 bases and J by 6 bases, with 5 bases between them. The germline gives CDR1 MNHEY, CDR2 SMNVEV (reference sequence). The CDR3 runs to 12 residues. Cells designated naive CD8 were CD45RO-negative and were positively selected for CCR7, with terminally differentiated effector memory CD45RA+ cells excluded. Broader study findings: Rarefaction exposed incomplete sorted-subset sequencing despite large depth. How much donors shared clonotypes was expected to be affected by sequencing depth.

Data came from immunoSEQ multiplex PCR; TCRdb stores just in-frame clones and leaves some out. Of about 2,100,000 clones listed, under 95% are singletons. This receptor was obtained from a man younger than 30 in good health. Some clones in this sample may be carry-over from other donors' samples. The sample consisted of naive CD8+ T cells from PBMCs. The V call is TRBV27, the J call TRBJ2-2; D is unclear. CDR3 sequence: CASSFRPGELFF. The CDR3 nucleotides read TGTGCCAGCAGTTTCAGGCCCGGGGAGCTGTTTTTT.